The next 13 T cell receptor beta chains were all read from a single sample in a study of T-cell memory formation after mild COVID-19. Each CDR3 protein gets one entry after TCRdb re-called the 5' RACE reads with MiXCR. In the table there are 450,000 to 650,000 distinct CDR3 sequences, about 20% of which are singletons. What was sequenced was PBMCs or a T cell subset sorted from them (not recorded which). These receptors were taken from an adult woman who had mild COVID-19 (a few samples of this study predate the infection). Cell type and time point are not known.

The rearrangement joins TRBV12-3 or TRBV12-4 to TRBJ2-1, with 11 nucleotides matching TRBD1. Losses at the gene ends were 5 bases for V and 2 bases for J; bases not matched to a gene: 5. The CDR3 runs 16 residues. The DNA of the CDR3 is TGTGCCAGCAGTGCCTCGGACAGGGGGCCCTACAATGAGCAGTTCTTC. This codes for CASSASDRGPYNEQFF.

This clonotype was seen a handful of times. The CDR3 bases are TGCGCCAGCGGCCTGACCGGGACAGGCAACACTGAAGCTTTCTTT. Translating it yields CASGLTGTGNTEAFF. V and J are TRBV5-1 and TRBJ1-1, with 8 bases aligning to TRBD1. Looked up from germline, CDR1 is SGHRS and CDR2 is YFSETQ. This CDR3 comprises 15 residues. V shed 7 bases, J shed 2 bases, and the junction held 10 bases outside the gene matches.

The chain couples TRBV20-1 to TRBJ1-2; 10 bases map to TRBD1. Germline CDR1 and CDR2: DFQATT and SNEGSKA (reference sequence). The CDR3 spans 16 residues. Germline trimming cut 5 bases from V and 3 bases from J; bases unmatched to any gene: 12. Written as DNA, the CDR3 is TGCAGTGCTGTCCGGGACAGGGGAATGTTGGACTATGGCTACACCTTC. This gives the protein CSAVRDRGMLDYGYTF.

This clonotype was seen only a few times. This chain joins TRBV29-1 and TRBJ1-2; 8 nucleotides line up with TRBD1. Losses at the gene ends were 7 bases for V and 3 bases for J; bases not matched to a gene: 10. This CDR3 spans 14 amino acids. Germline CDR1 and CDR2: SQVTM and ANQGSEA. The CDR3 nucleotides read TGCAGCGCCGGGACAGGAATTTCGGACTATGGCTACACCTTC. Protein sequence: CSAGTGISDYGYTF.

J is TRBJ1-3 and V is TRBV20-1; no firm D call. Trimming took off 0 bases at V and 0 bases at J, with 6 bases between the two ends. The CDR3 is 14 residues long. Germline V lookup: CDR1 DFQATT, CDR2 SNEGSKA (reference sequence). The CDR3 DNA reads TGCAGTGCTAGAGATACAGTCTCTGGAAACACCATATATTTT. Its protein is CSARDTVSGNTIYF.

This clonotype turned up a few times. This chain connects TRBV7-9 to TRBJ2-7, with 7 bases matching TRBD1. The CDR3 is 14 amino acids. The germline V gene has CDR1 SEHNR and CDR2 FQNEAQ (reference sequence). J was trimmed by 1 base and V by 3 bases; bases with no gene match: 3. CDR3 region: CASSFSDRSYEQYF. As DNA, the CDR3 is TGTGCCAGCAGCTTCTCGGACAGGTCCTACGAGCAGTACTTC. The complete variable domain, with remaining parts taken from reference TRBV7-9 and TRBJ2-7, reads DTGVSQNPRHKITKRGQNVTFRCDPISEHNRLYWYRQTLGQGPEFLTYFQNEAQLEKSRLLSDRFSAERPKGSFSTLEIQRTEQGDSAMYLCASSFSDRSYEQYFGPGTRLTVT.

This clonotype was counted ten times or more. The chain has TRBV20-1 and TRBJ2-7; 9 nucleotides align to TRBD2. In germline, CDR1 is DFQATT, CDR2 SNEGSKA (reference sequence). The ends lost 0 bases at V and 0 bases at J; junction bases unmatched: 6. The CDR3 runs 16 residues. The CDR3 loop is CSARDMSGGISYEQYF. CDR3 DNA: TGCAGTGCTAGAGATATGAGCGGGGGGATCTCCTACGAGCAGTACTTC.

The chain links TRBV20-1 to TRBJ1-6; D is perhaps TRBD1 (6 bases). This CDR3 is 14 amino acids long. The germline V and J ends were trimmed by 3 bases and 10 bases, with 16 bases remaining between them. Germline CDR1 is DFQATT and CDR2 is SNEGSKA (reference sequence). CDR3 nucleotide sequence: TGCAGTGCTAGGGACAGTCTTTCGGGCTCACCCCTCCACTTT. This gives the protein CSARDSLSGSPLHF.

V gene TRBV5-6 combines with J gene TRBJ2-7; no definite D call. The CDR3 totals 16 residues. Per the germline V gene, CDR1 is SGHDT and CDR2 is YYEEEE. Trimming removed 1 base at V and 3 bases at J, with 17 bases between. CDR3 nucleotide sequence: TGTGCCAGCAGCTTGTGGTCGGGCTTAGCCGTCTACGAGCAGTACTTC. This translates into CASSLWSGLAVYEQYF.

CDR3 residues: CSAYTSRDRAGEQYF. Written as DNA, the CDR3 is TGCAGTGCTTACACATCCCGGGACAGGGCAGGGGAGCAGTACTTC. The chain couples TRBV20-1 to TRBJ2-7; 9 bases map to TRBD1. V lost 5 bases to trimming and J lost 7 bases; unmatched junction nucleotides: 15. The CDR3 has 15 amino acids. From germline, CDR1 is DFQATT and CDR2 SNEGSKA (reference sequence).

J is TRBJ2-3 and V is TRBV5-1; D gene uncertain. Germline CDR1 and CDR2: SGHRS and YFSETQ. Trimming cost V 0 bases and J 0 bases, with 11 bases left between them. CDR3 length: 16 amino acids. This CDR3 reads CASSLDAVSSTDTQYF. In nucleotides, the CDR3 is TGCGCCAGCAGCTTGGATGCGGTATCTAGCACAGATACGCAGTATTTT.

This clonotype has only a few counts. This chain uses TRBV5-1 with TRBJ1-2, with 7 bases aligning to TRBD1. V trimming: 1 base; J trimming: 4 bases; junction bases outside the gene matches: 16. The CDR3 is 18 amino acids. Germline V lookup: CDR1 SGHRS, CDR2 YFSETQ. This chain's CDR3 is CASSLSLGGGVVTYGYTF. For the CDR3, the DNA is TGCGCCAGCAGCTTGTCGCTGGGAGGGGGCGTAGTAACCTATGGCTACACCTTC. The variable domain in full, completed from reference TRBV5-1 and TRBJ1-2, reads KAGVTQTPRYLIKTRGQQVTLSCSPISGHRSVSWYQQTPGQGLQFLFEYFSETQRNKGNFPGRFSGRQFSNSRSEMNVSTLELGDSALYLCASSLSLGGGVVTYGYTFGSGTRLTVV.

The genes are TRBV5-1 and TRBJ1-6; TRBD1 matches 8 bases. Germline V gene sequence: CDR1 SGHRS, CDR2 YFSETQ. The V gene end was trimmed by 0 bases and the J gene end by 9 bases; junction bases not matched to a gene: 8. The CDR3 extends over 16 amino acids. In DNA form, the CDR3 reads TGCGCCAGCAGCTTGGGCTCAGGGGGCAGTGGTTCACCCCTCCACTTT. Amino acid sequence: CASSLGSGGSGSPLHF.